This T cell receptor (beta chain) appears in the sequencing data of a study of blood T cell repertoires in COVID-19 (dated by TCRdb to 2020 to 2021). Concerning the study at large: The collaborator samples originated in the United States, Italy and Spain and spanned the acute and convalescent phases of COVID-19. The prospective study material was composed of cDNA or gDNA derived from T cells, B-cell-depleted T cells, or PBMCs. Deeply sampled blood TCRbeta repertoires from subjects exposed to, actively infected with, or recovered from COVID-19 were included in the dataset. The repertoires were released in a freely available public database intended as a resource for research on the immune response to SARS-CoV-2. Samples were obtained from the ongoing ImmuneRACE study (first 160 participants) and from approximately 1,200 subjects provided by 6 global collaborators. Sample metadata almost always included a de-identified subject ID, COVID-19 status, age in years and sex. Where available, HLA class I and class II types were obtained from metadata supplied by the sample provider rather than from assay-based typing. What the study reported, not specific to this receptor: The quantity of clinical and demographic metadata differed by source and by participant and was supplied without curation.

TCRbeta CDR3 regions were amplified from genomic DNA by means of the immunoSEQ Assay, a bias-controlled multiplex PCR. Per the original workflow: The number of nucleated cells in each sample was estimated by amplification of reference gene primers within the assay. To quantify the absolute abundance of each unique TCRbeta CDR3 rearrangement, sequence reads were collapsed and filtered. Productive Simpson clonality was computed per sample as the square root of Simpson's diversity index over productive rearrangements. The source is immuneACCESS, and TCRdb retained only in-frame sequences with V and J called. Part of the clones is not carried over; for the studies checked, unresolved V genes explain less than half of this, and the remainder is unexplained. V and J calls and clone size are as listed in that table; D and trimming were resolved from the DNA. In all, the sample holds 250,000 to 400,000 clones, and around 90% of those were seen once. Less than 3% of the sample is in the top ten clones.

On this clone: No cognate antigen has been identified for it. No per-base quality is available; no much larger clone lies one base away.

One collaborating source in Seattle enrolled patients during active infection and followed them longitudinally through the course of disease. The collaborating institutions used their own protocols to collect whole blood in K2EDTA tubes. For TCRbeta analysis, collaborators shipped samples in one of three forms: frozen whole blood, isolated PBMCs, or DNA extracted from either of those sample types. At the junction V is shortened by 2 bases and J by 0 bases, with 13 bases in between. Spanning cysteine to phenylalanine, the CDR3 consists of 16 amino acids. Only the CDR3 portion is preserved as DNA: 48 bases, with reading frame beginning at the first base. CDR1 and CDR2 are drawn from the germline V gene: SGHTA, FQGNSA.

Sequencing input: peripheral blood. The receptor chain draws on TRBV7-2 and TRBJ1-2; TRBD1 is a weak D gene call, 6 bases matching. The receptor's source is a woman in her twenties or thirties with COVID-19, enrolled during active disease. The CDR3 region reads CASSLQTGSSNYGYTF. In nucleotides, the sequence is TGTGCCAGCAGCTTACAAACAGGGTCTTCTAACTATGGCTACACCTTC.